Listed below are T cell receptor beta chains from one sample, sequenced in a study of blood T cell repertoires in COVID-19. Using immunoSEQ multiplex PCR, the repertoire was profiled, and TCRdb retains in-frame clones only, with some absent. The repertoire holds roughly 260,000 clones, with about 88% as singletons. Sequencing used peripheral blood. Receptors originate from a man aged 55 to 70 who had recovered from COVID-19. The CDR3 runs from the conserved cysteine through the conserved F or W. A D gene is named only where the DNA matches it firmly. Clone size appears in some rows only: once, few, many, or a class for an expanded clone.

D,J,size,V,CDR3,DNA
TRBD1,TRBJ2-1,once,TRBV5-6,CASSTDREDNEQFF,TGTGCCAGCAGCACGGACAGGGAGGACAATGAGCAGTTCTTC
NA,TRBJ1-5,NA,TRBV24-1,CATSLGASHQPQHF,TGTGCCACCAGTTTAGGGGCGAGCCATCAGCCCCAGCATTTT
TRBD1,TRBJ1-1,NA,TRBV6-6,CASSNTGQGTIGEAFF,TGTGCCAGCAGCAACACCGGACAGGGGACGATCGGTGAAGCTTTCTTT
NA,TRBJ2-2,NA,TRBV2,CASRGTLGTGELFF,TGTGCCAGCAGAGGGACACTCGGCACCGGGGAGCTGTTTTTT
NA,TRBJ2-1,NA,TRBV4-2,CASSPHGTYNEQFF,TGTGCCAGCAGCCCCCACGGGACTTACAATGAGCAGTTCTTC
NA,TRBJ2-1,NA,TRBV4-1,CATRGQGGNNEQFF,TGCGCCACCCGAGGTCAGGGGGGAAACAATGAGCAGTTCTTC
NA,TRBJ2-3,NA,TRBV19,CASSSGTTTSTDTQYF,TGTGCCAGTAGTTCCGGGACAACAACTAGCACAGATACGCAGTATTTT
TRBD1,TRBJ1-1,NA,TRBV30,CASDRGWDTEAFF,TGTGCCTCCGACAGGGGTTGGGACACTGAAGCTTTCTTT
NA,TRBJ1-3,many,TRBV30,CAWSVYSRSGNTIYF,TGTGCCTGGAGTGTATACTCGCGGTCTGGAAACACCATATATTTT
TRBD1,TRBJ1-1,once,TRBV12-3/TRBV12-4,CASRPNTGAEAFF,TGTGCCAGCAGGCCCAACACAGGGGCTGAAGCTTTCTTT
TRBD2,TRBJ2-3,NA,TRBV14,CASSPQPGLETDTQYF,TGTGCCAGCAGCCCCCAACCGGGACTAGAAACAGATACGCAGTATTTT
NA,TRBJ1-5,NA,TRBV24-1,CATSDPTQFNQPQHF,TGTGCCACCAGTGATCCAACACAGTTCAATCAGCCCCAGCATTTT
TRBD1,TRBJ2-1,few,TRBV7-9,CASSPTTGAYNEQFF,TGTGCCAGCAGCCCGACGACAGGGGCCTACAATGAGCAGTTCTTC
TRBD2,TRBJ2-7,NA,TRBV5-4,CASSFSGGTTYEQYF,TGTGCCAGCAGCTTTAGCGGGGGGACTACCTACGAGCAGTACTTC
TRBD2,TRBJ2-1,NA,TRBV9,CASSDLALAGGNEQFF,TGTGCCAGCAGCGACCTGGCGCTAGCGGGGGGGAATGAGCAGTTCTTC
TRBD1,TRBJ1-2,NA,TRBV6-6,CASSYNRGGRDGYTF,TGTGCCAGCAGTTACAACAGGGGAGGCAGGGATGGCTACACCTTC
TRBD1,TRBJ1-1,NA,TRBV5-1,CASSPNPQGANTEAFF,TGCGCCAGCAGCCCAAACCCCCAGGGGGCGAACACTGAAGCTTTCTTT
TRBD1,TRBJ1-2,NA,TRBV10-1,CASSHGQGGGYTF,TGCGCCAGCAGTCACGGACAGGGAGGCGGCTACACCTTC
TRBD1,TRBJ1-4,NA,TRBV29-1,CSVVTGGAPEKLFF,TGCAGCGTTGTGACAGGGGGCGCGCCTGAAAAACTGTTTTTT
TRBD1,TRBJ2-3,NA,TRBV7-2,CASSWGQGASTDTQYF,TGTGCCAGCAGCTGGGGACAGGGGGCGAGCACAGATACGCAGTATTTT
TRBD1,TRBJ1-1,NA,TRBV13,CASSFRQGALNTEAFF,TGTGCCAGCAGCTTTCGACAGGGGGCTTTGAACACTGAAGCTTTCTTT
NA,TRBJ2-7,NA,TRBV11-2,CASSALGAYYEQYF,TGTGCCAGCAGCGCCCTGGGGGCCTACTACGAGCAGTACTTC
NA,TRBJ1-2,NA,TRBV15,CATSSNRWANNYGYTF,TGTGCCACCAGCAGTAACCGATGGGCGAACAACTATGGCTACACCTTC
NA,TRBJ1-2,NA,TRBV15,CATSRDDGRVTVNGYTF,TGTGCCACCAGCAGAGATGACGGCAGGGTGACAGTAAATGGCTACACCTTC
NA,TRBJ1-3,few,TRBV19,CASTPTGILSGNTIYF,TGTGCCAGTACTCCCACAGGGATTCTTTCTGGAAACACCATATATTTT
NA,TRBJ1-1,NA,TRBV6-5,CASSYDSRITEAFF,TGTGCCAGCAGTTACGACAGTCGGATAACTGAAGCTTTCTTT
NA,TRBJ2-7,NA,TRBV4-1,CASSQDGGPSHYEQYF,TGCGCCAGCAGCCAAGACGGCGGGCCAAGCCACTACGAGCAGTACTTC
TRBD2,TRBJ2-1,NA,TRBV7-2,CASSLSTSGGALGNEQFF,TGTGCCAGCAGCTTATCGACTAGCGGGGGGGCCCTCGGCAATGAGCAGTTCTTC
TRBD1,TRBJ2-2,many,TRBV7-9,CASSRRQGANTGELFF,TGTGCCAGCAGCCGCAGGCAGGGGGCGAACACCGGGGAGCTGTTTTTT
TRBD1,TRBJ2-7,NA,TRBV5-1,CASSLGSDRVDEQYF,TGCGCCAGCAGCTTGGGATCCGACAGGGTTGACGAGCAGTACTTC
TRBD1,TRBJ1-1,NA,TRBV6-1,CASSALDRGRNTEAFF,TGTGCCAGCAGTGCCCTAGACAGGGGGCGGAACACTGAAGCTTTCTTT
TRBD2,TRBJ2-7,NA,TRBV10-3,CAISEPITSGGAREQYF,TGTGCCATCAGTGAGCCGATTACTAGCGGGGGTGCGAGGGAGCAGTACTTC
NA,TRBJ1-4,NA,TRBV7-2,CASSSARTGQSSKGEKLFF,TGTGCCAGCAGCTCAGCTCGCACAGGGCAATCCAGCAAGGGTGAAAAACTGTTTTTT
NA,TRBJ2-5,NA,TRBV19,CASSIRNSQETQYF,TGTGCCAGTAGTATTAGGAACAGCCAAGAGACCCAGTACTTC
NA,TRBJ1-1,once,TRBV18,CASSSDITEAFF,TGTGCCAGCTCATCGGACATCACTGAAGCTTTCTTT
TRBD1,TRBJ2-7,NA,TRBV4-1,CASSQVGTGDYEQYF,TGCGCCAGCAGCCAAGTGGGGACAGGGGACTACGAGCAGTACTTC
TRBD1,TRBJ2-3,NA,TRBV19,CASSIDRGTGADTQYF,TGTGCCAGTAGTATAGATAGAGGAACAGGGGCAGATACGCAGTATTTT
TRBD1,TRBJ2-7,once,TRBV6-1,CASSEVDRGRAYEQYF,TGTGCCAGCAGTGAAGTGGACAGGGGGCGAGCCTACGAGCAGTACTTC